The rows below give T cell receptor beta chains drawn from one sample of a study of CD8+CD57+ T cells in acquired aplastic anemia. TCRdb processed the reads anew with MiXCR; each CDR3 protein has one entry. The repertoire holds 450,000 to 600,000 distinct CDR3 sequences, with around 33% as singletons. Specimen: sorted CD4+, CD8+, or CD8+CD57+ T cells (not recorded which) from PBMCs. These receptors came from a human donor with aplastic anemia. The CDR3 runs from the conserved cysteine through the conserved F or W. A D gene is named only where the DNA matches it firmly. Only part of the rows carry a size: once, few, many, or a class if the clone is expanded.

DNA: TGCAGCGTAGAGACGACAGGGAACACTGAAGCTTTCTTT
CDR3: CSVETTGNTEAFF
J: TRBJ1-1
V: TRBV29-1
size: NA
D: NA

DNA: TGTGCCAGCAGCTTACAGAACACGAACACCGGGGAGCTGTTTTTT
CDR3: CASSLQNTNTGELFF
J: TRBJ2-2
V: TRBV7-3
size: few
D: NA

DNA: TGTGCCAGCAGACAAACCAGCTCCCCGGACAATGAGCAGTTCTTC
CDR3: CASRQTSSPDNEQFF
J: TRBJ2-1
V: TRBV4-2
size: NA
D: NA

DNA: TGCGCCAGCAGCTTGCTTCAGGTGGGGAACACTGAAGCTTTCTTT
CDR3: CASSLLQVGNTEAFF
J: TRBJ1-1
V: TRBV5-1
size: NA
D: NA

DNA: TGCGCCAGCAGCCAAGATCCAACGGGACAGGGCTACGAGCAGTACTTC
CDR3: CASSQDPTGQGYEQYF
J: TRBJ2-7
V: TRBV4-3
size: NA
D: TRBD1

DNA: TGTGCCAGCAGTATAAGGACAGGCGGGTCGAGTGGCTACACCTTC
CDR3: CASSIRTGGSSGYTF
J: TRBJ1-2
V: TRBV6-1
size: NA
D: TRBD1

DNA: TGTGCCAGTAGTATAACCCCACAGGGAGCTAACTATGGCTACACCTTC
CDR3: CASSITPQGANYGYTF
J: TRBJ1-2
V: TRBV19
size: many
D: NA

DNA: TGCAGCGGCGGACAGGTCTATGGCTACACCTTC
CDR3: CSGGQVYGYTF
J: TRBJ1-2
V: TRBV29-1
size: few
D: TRBD1

DNA: TGCAGCGTTGAAACAGGGGGACGTTCACCCCTCCACTTT
CDR3: CSVETGGRSPLHF
J: TRBJ1-6
V: TRBV29-1
size: NA
D: TRBD1

DNA: TGTGCCAGCAGCCGGAACACAAAATTAAGCACAGATACGCAGTATTTT
CDR3: CASSRNTKLSTDTQYF
J: TRBJ2-3
V: TRBV11-2
size: NA
D: NA

DNA: TGTGCCAGCAGCCCCCTTAGGACAGGGCTCTACGAGCAGTACTTC
CDR3: CASSPLRTGLYEQYF
J: TRBJ2-7
V: TRBV7-2
size: many
D: TRBD1

DNA: TGTGCCAGCAGCGCCGGGGGCGGCGGGAAGCCCCAGCATTTT
CDR3: CASSAGGGGKPQHF
J: TRBJ1-5
V: TRBV19
size: NA
D: NA

DNA: TGTGCCAGCTCAACAACGGGACCGACCAGCTCCTATAATTCACCCCTCCACTTT
CDR3: CASSTTGPTSSYNSPLHF
J: TRBJ1-6
V: TRBV19
size: NA
D: NA

DNA: TGTGCCATCATGCGACAGGGCTCTAACTACGAGCAGTACTTC
CDR3: CAIMRQGSNYEQYF
J: TRBJ2-7
V: TRBV10-3
size: many
D: TRBD1

DNA: TGTGCCAGCAGCTCCGGGACGTATAACTATGGCTACACCTTC
CDR3: CASSSGTYNYGYTF
J: TRBJ1-2
V: TRBV2
size: many
D: NA

DNA: TGCAGCGTTGAAATGGGACAGGTTCACTCTGGAAACACCATATATTTT
CDR3: CSVEMGQVHSGNTIYF
J: TRBJ1-3
V: TRBV29-1
size: many
D: TRBD1